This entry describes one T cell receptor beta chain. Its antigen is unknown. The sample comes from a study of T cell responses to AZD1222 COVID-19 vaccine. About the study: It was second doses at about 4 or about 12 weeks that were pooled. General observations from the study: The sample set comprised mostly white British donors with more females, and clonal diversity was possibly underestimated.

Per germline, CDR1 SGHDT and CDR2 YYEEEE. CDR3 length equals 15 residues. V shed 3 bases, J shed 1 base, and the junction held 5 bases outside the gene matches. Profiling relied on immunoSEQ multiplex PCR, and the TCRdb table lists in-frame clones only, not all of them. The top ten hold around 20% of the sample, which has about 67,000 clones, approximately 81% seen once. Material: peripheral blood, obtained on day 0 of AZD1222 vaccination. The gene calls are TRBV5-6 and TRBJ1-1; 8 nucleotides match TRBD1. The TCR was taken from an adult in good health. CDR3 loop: CASSSGQGGNTEAFF. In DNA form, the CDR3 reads TGTGCCAGCAGCTCAGGACAGGGCGGGAACACTGAAGCTTTCTTT.